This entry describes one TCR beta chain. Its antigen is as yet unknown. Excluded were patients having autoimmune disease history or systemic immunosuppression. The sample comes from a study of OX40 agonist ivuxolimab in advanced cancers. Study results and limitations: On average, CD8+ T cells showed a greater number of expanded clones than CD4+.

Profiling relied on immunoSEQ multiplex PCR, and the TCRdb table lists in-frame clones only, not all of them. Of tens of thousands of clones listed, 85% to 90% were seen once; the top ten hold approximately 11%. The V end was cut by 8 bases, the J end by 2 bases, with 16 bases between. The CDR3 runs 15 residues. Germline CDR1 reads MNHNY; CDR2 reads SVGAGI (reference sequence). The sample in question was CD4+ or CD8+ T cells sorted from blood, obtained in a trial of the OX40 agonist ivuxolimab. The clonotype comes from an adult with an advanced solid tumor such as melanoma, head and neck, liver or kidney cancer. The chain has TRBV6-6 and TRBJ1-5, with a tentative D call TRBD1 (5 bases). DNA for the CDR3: TGTGCCAGCTCACCGCGGGGGTTGGGCAATCAGCCCCAGCATTTT. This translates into CASSPRGLGNQPQHF.